This paragraph reports one T cell receptor (beta chain). Its target is not known. The record originates from a study of OX40 agonist ivuxolimab in advanced cancers. About the research overall: Males comprised roughly four fifths of the group, whose mean age was 60 years (range about 23 to 80).

Study-wide results and caveats: There was clonal expansion of CD4+ and CD8+ blood T cells by week 6 at 0.1 to 3.0 mg/kg.

The CDR3 runs to 15 residues. CDR1 is SGHAT and CDR2 is FQNNGV in the germline V gene. V lost 4 bases and J 0 bases, leaving 7 bases between the germline ends. Using immunoSEQ multiplex PCR, the repertoire was profiled, and TCRdb retains in-frame clones only, with some absent. The table shows roughly 100,000 clones, with about nine tenths occurring only once. Sampling of blood occurred at baseline, cycle 4 day 1, and cycle 7 day 1. V gene TRBV11-2 combines with J gene TRBJ2-6; no reliable D call. The sample consisted of CD4+ or CD8+ T cells sorted from blood, taken in a trial of the OX40 agonist ivuxolimab. This clonotype was obtained from an adult with an advanced solid tumor such as melanoma, head and neck, liver or kidney cancer. CDR3 nucleotides: TGTGCCAGCAGCTCATTGATCTCTGGGGCCAACGTCCTGACTTTC. Its protein product is CASSSLISGANVLTF.